This TCR beta chain was identified in a study of OX40 agonist ivuxolimab in advanced cancers. Study details: Dose-escalation patients had hepatocellular carcinoma, melanoma, renal cell or head and neck cancer. Study outcomes and limitations: Partial responders receiving 0.1-3.0 mg/kg showed among the lowest clonal expansion.

The CDR3 consists of 14 residues. Trimming left V 10 bases short and J 7 bases short, with 20 bases between. Per the germline V gene, CDR1 is MNHEY and CDR2 is SVGAGI. About this clone: Its antigen remains unidentified.

The assay was immunoSEQ multiplex PCR, and TCRdb's table has in-frame clones only and misses some. There are approximately 29,000 clones in the sample; almost 85% occur only once, and 15% to 20% lies in the top ten. This chain links TRBV6-5 with TRBJ1-5, with unresolved D. This specimen was CD4+ or CD8+ T cells sorted from blood, taken in a trial of the OX40 agonist ivuxolimab. The source of this sequence is an adult with an advanced solid tumor such as melanoma, head and neck, liver or kidney cancer. CDR3 DNA: TGTGCCACAAAACCCCTTTCGGGAGGCCAGCCCCAGCATTTT. Protein: CATKPLSGGQPQHF.